What follows describes a single T cell receptor beta chain. The antigen is unknown. The data stem from a study of cytomegalovirus exposure and HLA in healthy donors. PCR employed 60 Vbeta and 13 Jbeta primers. The table came from immunoSEQ multiplex PCR; TCRdb's copy has only in-frame clones and leaves some out. The table lists some 170,000 clones, around 83% of them singletons, with around 4.3% in the top ten. General observations from the study: Later analysis reportedly placed an Asian-associated ancestry cluster below the roughly 670-donor mean in N-insertions.

Sequencing input: PBMCs. The source is a man aged 45-60 years in good health and CMV-seropositive.

The CDR3 DNA reads as TGTGCCAGCAGCCAAGATAGGGGCTACGAGCAGTACTTC. Protein: CASSQDRGYEQYF. The chain has TRBV14 and TRBJ2-7; perhaps TRBD1 as D (5 bases). This CDR3 contains 13 residues. Germline CDR1 SGHDN, CDR2 FVKESK. Between the trimmed V and J ends, which lost 0 bases and 3 bases, there was a span of 6 bases.